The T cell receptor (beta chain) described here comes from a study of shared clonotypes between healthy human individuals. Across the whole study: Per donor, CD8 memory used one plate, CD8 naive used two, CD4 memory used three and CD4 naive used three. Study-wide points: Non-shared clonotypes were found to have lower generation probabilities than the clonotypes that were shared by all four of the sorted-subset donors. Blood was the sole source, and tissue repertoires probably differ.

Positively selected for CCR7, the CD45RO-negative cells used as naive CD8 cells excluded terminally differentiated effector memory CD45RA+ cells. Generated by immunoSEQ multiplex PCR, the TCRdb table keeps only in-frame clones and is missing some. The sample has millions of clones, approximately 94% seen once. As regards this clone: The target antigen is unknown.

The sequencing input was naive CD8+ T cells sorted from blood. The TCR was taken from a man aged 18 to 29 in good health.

In DNA form, the CDR3 reads TGTGCCAGCAGACCGCTAGCGGGTGACACCGGGGAGCTGTTTTTT. Protein: CASRPLAGDTGELFF. This rearrangement joins TRBV5-6 to TRBJ2-2, with TRBD2 identical over 8 bases. This CDR3 spans 15 amino acids. Germline assignment: CDR1 SGHDT and CDR2 YYEEEE. V shed 5 bases and J 3 bases; nucleotides not matched to a gene: 6.